A selection of T cell receptor beta chains follows, all from one sample in a study of T cells in localized non-small cell lung cancer. Method: immunoSEQ multiplex PCR; TCRdb's copy keeps in-frame clones and lacks some. Of around 140,000 clones listed, 89% are singletons. The sample consisted of peripheral blood, taken before any cancer treatment. The receptors here all came from a female donor older than 55 with stage I lung adenocarcinoma. Each CDR3 is given with its conserved first and last residue. Each record gives: J gene, clone size, V gene, D gene, CDR3 DNA, CDR3 protein. The D gene is left open where the match is weak. Only part of the rows carry a size: once, few, many, or a class if the clone is expanded.

TRBJ2-1 | NA | TRBV7-9 | TRBD2 | TGTGCCAGCAGCTTAGCTTGGCGGGGGGCGGGAAGTGAGCAGTTCTTC | CASSLAWRGAGSEQFF
TRBJ2-7 | NA | TRBV7-2 | TRBD2 | TGTGCCAGCAGCTGGGCTAGCGGGACCTACGAGCAGTACTTC | CASSWASGTYEQYF
TRBJ1-4 | NA | TRBV28 | NA | TGTGCCAGCAGGGGCAGCGTGAGGGGACCTAATGAAAAACTGTTTTTT | CASRGSVRGPNEKLFF
TRBJ1-1 | NA | TRBV19 | TRBD1 | TGTGCCAGTAGTATAGGAGGGGGCAACACTGAAGCTTTCTTT | CASSIGGGNTEAFF
TRBJ1-3 | NA | TRBV4-1 | NA | TGCGCCAGCAGCCAAAGGGCGACCCGACATCAAGAAAACACCATATATTTT | CASSQRATRHQENTIYF
TRBJ2-5 | NA | TRBV5-5 | NA | TGTGCCAGCAGCTCGGTTTGGGGTCGTCAAGAGACCCAGTACTTC | CASSSVWGRQETQYF
TRBJ2-2 | NA | TRBV10-3 | TRBD1 | TGTGCCATCAGTGGACAGGGGGCAGCGAACACCGGGGAGCTGTTTTTT | CAISGQGAANTGELFF
TRBJ1-2 | NA | TRBV6-5 | TRBD1 | TGTGCCAGCACAGAGGACAGGGGGTACTATGGCTACACCTTC | CASTEDRGYYGYTF
TRBJ2-4 | NA | TRBV11-2 | NA | TGTGCCAGCAGCTTTTTATCTGGGCCCAAAAACATTCAGTACTTC | CASSFLSGPKNIQYF
TRBJ2-7 | NA | TRBV4-1 | NA | TGCGCCAGCAGCCTAAACCGGGACTTTTACGAGCAGTACTTC | CASSLNRDFYEQYF
TRBJ2-5 | NA | TRBV11-3 | TRBD1 | TGTGCCAGCAGCGGACAGGGGGCGGGGGAGACCCAGTACTTC | CASSGQGAGETQYF
TRBJ2-1 | NA | TRBV9 | TRBD2 | TGTGCCAGCAGCCACGGACTAGCGGGACCAAATGAGCAGTTCTTC | CASSHGLAGPNEQFF
TRBJ2-3 | NA | TRBV29-1 | TRBD2 | TGCAGCGTTGGGGAGCCGCGGGGGGGCACAGATACGCAGTATTTT | CSVGEPRGGTDTQYF
TRBJ2-2 | NA | TRBV10-1 | TRBD1 | TGCGCCAGCAGTGAGTCTAGGACAGGGGGAAGAACCGGGGAGCTGTTTTTT | CASSESRTGGRTGELFF
TRBJ2-2 | NA | TRBV6-6 | NA | TGTGCCAGCAGTTCATTCAGGGGATCGTCCGGGGAGCTGTTTTTT | CASSSFRGSSGELFF
TRBJ2-1 | NA | TRBV10-3 | TRBD2 | TGTGCCATCAATGGACTAGCGGGTGAAGGGTATGAGCAGTTCTTC | CAINGLAGEGYEQFF
TRBJ2-7 | NA | TRBV27 | TRBD1 | TGTGCCAGCAGTTTATCAGGACAGGGCTCCTACGAGCAGTACTTC | CASSLSGQGSYEQYF
TRBJ2-2 | NA | TRBV9 | TRBD2 | TGTGCCAGCAGCGGAGCCGGAATCCTGGCGGGAGTCAACACCGGGGAGCTGTTTTTT | CASSGAGILAGVNTGELFF
TRBJ2-7 | NA | TRBV6-6 | NA | TGTGCCAGCAGTTTGGCAGAAACCTACTACGAGCAGTACTTC | CASSLAETYYEQYF
TRBJ1-3 | few | TRBV10-3 | NA | TGTGCCATCAGTGATCAGCTCTCCTTATCTGGAAACACCATATATTTT | CAISDQLSLSGNTIYF
TRBJ2-3 | NA | TRBV5-1 | TRBD2 | TGCGCCAGCAGCATTGTAGCGGGAGGGCCTTCAGATACGCAGTATTTT | CASSIVAGGPSDTQYF
TRBJ2-3 | NA | TRBV18 | NA | TGTGCCAGCTCACAAAGCGGGAGCACAGATACGCAGTATTTT | CASSQSGSTDTQYF
TRBJ1-2 | NA | TRBV19 | NA | TGTGCCACCTCCGAGGGGCGGGGGGCCTATGGCTACACCTTC | CATSEGRGAYGYTF
TRBJ2-7 | NA | TRBV19 | TRBD1 | TGTGCCAGTAGACCGGGACAGACAAGCTACGAGCAGTACTTC | CASRPGQTSYEQYF
TRBJ1-4 | NA | TRBV2 | NA | TGTGCCAGCAGTGGCTGGCCGGCGCGGGAAAAACTGTTTTTT | CASSGWPAREKLFF
TRBJ2-2 | NA | TRBV7-9 | NA | TGTGCCAGCAGCTCGTCTCGATTGGGCACCGGGGAGCTGTTTTTT | CASSSSRLGTGELFF
TRBJ2-1 | once | TRBV15 | NA | TGTGCCACCAGCAGAGATCAAGGGATTGTGCTGGGCAATGAGCAGTTCTTC | CATSRDQGIVLGNEQFF
TRBJ1-2 | NA | TRBV6-1 | NA | TGTGCCAGCAGTGAACAGGCTCTCTATGGCTACACCTTC | CASSEQALYGYTF
TRBJ2-7 | few | TRBV29-1 | NA | TGCAGCGTTGACACCTTCTACGAGCAGTACTTC | CSVDTFYEQYF
TRBJ1-5 | NA | TRBV15 | NA | TGTGCCACCAGCGGCTACAGGGATAGCAATCAGCCCCAGCATTTT | CATSGYRDSNQPQHF
TRBJ2-2 | NA | TRBV5-5 | TRBD1 | TGTGCCAGCAGCCAGACAGGGGGATCCACCGGGGAGCTGTTTTTT | CASSQTGGSTGELFF
TRBJ2-4 | NA | TRBV5-1 | NA | TGCGCCAGCAGCTTAAGCCAGGGACTAGCCAAAAACATTCAGTACTTC | CASSLSQGLAKNIQYF
TRBJ2-7 | NA | TRBV27 | TRBD1 | TGTGCCAGCGAAGGGACAGGAAACTCCTACGAGCAGTACTTC | CASEGTGNSYEQYF
TRBJ1-1 | NA | TRBV14 | NA | TGTGCCAGCAGCCAACAAGAGGCTTGGTCGAACACTGAAGCTTTCTTT | CASSQQEAWSNTEAFF
TRBJ1-4 | NA | TRBV7-3 | TRBD1 | TGTGCCAGCAGCTTAACGGGGGACAGAAATGAAAAACTGTTTTTT | CASSLTGDRNEKLFF
TRBJ2-7 | NA | TRBV10-3 | TRBD1 | TGTGCCATCACCGAAGGGACAGGGGGCATTTACGAGCAGTACTTC | CAITEGTGGIYEQYF
TRBJ2-3 | NA | TRBV4-1 | NA | TGCGCCAGCAGCCATTTAGGGGCTAGCACAGATACGCAGTATTTT | CASSHLGASTDTQYF
TRBJ1-1 | NA | TRBV28 | NA | TGTGCCAGCAGACCGGGACCGCGGAACACTGAAGCTTTCTTT | CASRPGPRNTEAFF
TRBJ2-7 | once | TRBV6-5 | NA | TGTGCCAGCAGCACTCGGGACCGGGGGTACTACGAGCAGTACTTC | CASSTRDRGYYEQYF
TRBJ2-2 | NA | TRBV2 | NA | TGTGCCAGCAGCAGACAAGTTCCTGGGGAGCTGTTTTTT | CASSRQVPGELFF
TRBJ2-2 | NA | TRBV6-1 | TRBD2 | TGTGCCAGCAGTGAGGGACTAGCGGGGACCTTGAACACCGGGGAGCTGTTTTTT | CASSEGLAGTLNTGELFF
TRBJ2-7 | NA | TRBV4-2 | TRBD1 | TGTGCCAGCAGCCAGACCCGGGACAGGGTGAACTACGAGCAGTACTTC | CASSQTRDRVNYEQYF
TRBJ2-2 | NA | TRBV7-9 | TRBD1 | TGTGCCAGCGGCAGGGGGAAGGAGATCGGGGAGCTGTTTTTT | CASGRGKEIGELFF
TRBJ1-1 | NA | TRBV19 | NA | TGTGCCAGTAAAACAGGGAGTGATACTGAAGCTTTCTTT | CASKTGSDTEAFF
TRBJ2-4 | NA | TRBV7-3 | NA | TGTGCCAGCAGCCTCAGGATGGGGAGCAAAAACATTCAGTACTTC | CASSLRMGSKNIQYF
TRBJ2-1 | NA | TRBV5-5 | TRBD2 | TGTGCCAGCAGCTCGACTAGCGGAGCCTACAATGAGCAGTTCTTC | CASSSTSGAYNEQFF
TRBJ2-7 | NA | TRBV5-1 | TRBD1 | TGCGCCAGCACATCCGGGACAGGGCTCGAGCAGTACTTC | CASTSGTGLEQYF
TRBJ2-1 | NA | TRBV28 | TRBD2 | TGTGCCAGCAGCCCCGGGGGGGCCGGGGGATATGAGCAGTTCTTC | CASSPGGAGGYEQFF
TRBJ2-5 | NA | TRBV2 | TRBD2 | TGTGCCAGCAGTGAAGGACTAGCGGGAGCGGAGACCCAGTACTTC | CASSEGLAGAETQYF
TRBJ2-3 | once | TRBV9 | TRBD2 | TGTGCCAGCACCCTAGGGGGCGGGAGGGCTGATACGCAGTATTTT | CASTLGGGRADTQYF
TRBJ2-7 | NA | TRBV5-4 | NA | TGTGCCAGCAGCTTCGGGCGGATCTCCTACGAGCAGTACTTC | CASSFGRISYEQYF